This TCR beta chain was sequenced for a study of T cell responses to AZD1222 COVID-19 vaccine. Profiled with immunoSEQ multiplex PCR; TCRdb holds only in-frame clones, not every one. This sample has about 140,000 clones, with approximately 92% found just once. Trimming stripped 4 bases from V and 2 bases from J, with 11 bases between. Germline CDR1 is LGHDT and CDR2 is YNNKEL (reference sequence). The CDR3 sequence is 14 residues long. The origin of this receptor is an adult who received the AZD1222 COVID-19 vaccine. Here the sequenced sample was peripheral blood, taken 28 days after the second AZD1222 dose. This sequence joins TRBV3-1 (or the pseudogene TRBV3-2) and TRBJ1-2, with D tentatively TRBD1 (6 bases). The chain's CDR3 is CASSPRTGNYGYTF. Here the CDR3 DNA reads TGTGCCAGCAGCCCCCGAACAGGGAACTATGGCTACACCTTC.